The entry below describes one TCR beta chain. This clonotype was counted many times. Its recognized antigen is unknown. No much larger clone is present one base from it, and per-base qualities are unavailable. Every donor was a healthy Caucasian. The study also sequenced three unrelated non-twin adults: a male aged 18 to 29, a male aged 50 to 60 and a female aged 50 to 60. Miltenyi CD45RO+ enrichment and human naive T-cell isolation kits were used to isolate memory (CD45RO+) and naive T cells from PBMC. These data originate in a study of identical twins listed by TCRdb under 2016. Regarding the complete study: TCR alpha and beta repertoires from monozygotic twins, unrelated adults of various ages and cord blood were deep-sequenced to test whether fetal clonotypes persist. Replicate twin experiments were performed at different times using different library preparation protocols to rule out contamination. The full study reports these points: Invariant T cells such as MAIT and iNKT could partly confound zero-insertion analyses, though diverse VJ usage argued against this for most clonotypes. Compared with coincidental sharing between unrelated individuals, out-of-frame TCR alpha sequences shared between twins showed an excess of sequences with low generation probability. Fewer insertions were carried by abundant cord blood beta clonotypes, a similar but weaker trend appeared in young adult naive repertoires, and no such trend appeared in memory repertoires. In monozygotic twins, out-of-frame TCR alpha sharing was systematically underestimated by recombination models, although the models agreed with sharing between unrelated individuals. Because the same donors could not be followed over many years, the conclusions depended on cross-sectional statistical analysis. The excess sharing between twins in beta out-of-frame sequences was weaker because fewer shared sequences reduced the signal-to-noise ratio.

Libraries came from 5' RACE. Sequencing took place on an Illumina HiSeq 2000. Template switching added a universal primer binding site, and the final cDNA carried a unique molecular identifier that allowed TCR cDNA molecules to be counted accurately. First-strand cDNA for TCR alpha and beta chains was synthesized from specific primers in the conserved constant-segment region. To control for contamination, each cDNA library was double barcoded with a SMART-Mk sample barcode plus Illumina barcodes. TruSeq adapter sequences and Illumina sample barcodes were added in two successive PCR steps. TCR alpha and beta cDNA libraries were sequenced on the Illumina HiSeq platform with custom primers. For the original study's pipeline: MiGEC was used to process raw reads and extract unique molecular identifiers, and MiXCR was used to find CDR3 positions. For each individual, recombination models were inferred using an EM algorithm with the repgenHMM and IGoR tools. Shared clonotype analysis was performed with the tcR package in R, normalizing sharing by the product of cloneset sizes. To study raw recombination free of thymic and clonal selection effects, out-of-frame nonproductive sequences were analyzed. Through fastp at Q25 and MiXCR, TCRdb rebuilt clones from the public reads, retaining in-frame beta chains. Each entry merges the rows of one CDR3 protein and shows their most common DNA and genes. The V and J calls were determined by TCRdb, not by the authors. In all, the sample holds approximately 690,000 distinct CDR3 sequences, and 6% to 6.5% of those were seen once. About 2% of the sample goes to the ten largest clones.

This TCR derives from a man aged 18-30 years in good health. Input material: naive T cells sorted from blood. Sample cell subset or site, as interpreted from the label and publication: cells isolated with a human naive T-cell isolation kit.

CDR3 protein: CASSSLAGTYNEQFF. The DNA sequence is TGTGCCAGCAGTTCCCTAGCGGGAACCTACAATGAGCAGTTCTTC. Recombination linked TRBV6-2 or TRBV6-3 to TRBJ2-1, with TRBD2 identical over 9 junction bases. The germline V gene provides CDR1 MNHEY and CDR2 SVGEGT. Germline trimming amounts to 4 bases on V and 2 bases on J, with 3 as the count of junction bases outside the gene matches. Measured from the cysteine to the phenylalanine, the CDR3 is 15 residues long. The kept DNA is CDR3 alone, 45 bases in frame from the first base.